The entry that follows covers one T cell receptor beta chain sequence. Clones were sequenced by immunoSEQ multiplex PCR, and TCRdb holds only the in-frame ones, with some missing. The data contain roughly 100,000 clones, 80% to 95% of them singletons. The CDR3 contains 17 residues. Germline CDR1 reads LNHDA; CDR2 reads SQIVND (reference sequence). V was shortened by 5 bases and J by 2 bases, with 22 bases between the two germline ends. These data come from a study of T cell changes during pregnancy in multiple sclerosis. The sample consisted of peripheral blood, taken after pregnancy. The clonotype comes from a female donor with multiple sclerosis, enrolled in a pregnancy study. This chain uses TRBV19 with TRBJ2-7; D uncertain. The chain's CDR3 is CASSSPSAGNRAYEQYF. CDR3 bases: TGTGCCAGTAGTTCCCCCTCGGCAGGCAATCGCGCCTACGAGCAGTACTTC.